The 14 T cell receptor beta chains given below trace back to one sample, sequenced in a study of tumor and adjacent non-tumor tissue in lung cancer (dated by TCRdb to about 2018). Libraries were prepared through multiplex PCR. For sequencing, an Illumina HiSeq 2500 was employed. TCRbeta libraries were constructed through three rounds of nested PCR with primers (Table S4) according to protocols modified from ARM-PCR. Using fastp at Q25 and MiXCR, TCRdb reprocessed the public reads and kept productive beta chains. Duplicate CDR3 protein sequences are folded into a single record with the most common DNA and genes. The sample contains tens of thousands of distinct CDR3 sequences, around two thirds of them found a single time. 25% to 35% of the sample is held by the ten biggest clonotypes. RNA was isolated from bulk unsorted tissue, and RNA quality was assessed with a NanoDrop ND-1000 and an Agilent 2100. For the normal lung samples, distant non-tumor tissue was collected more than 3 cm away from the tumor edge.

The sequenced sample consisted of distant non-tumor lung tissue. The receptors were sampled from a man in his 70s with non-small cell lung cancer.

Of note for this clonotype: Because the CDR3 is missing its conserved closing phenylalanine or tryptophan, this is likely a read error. CDR3 nucleotide sequence: TGTGCCAGCAGCCATGCCCGACTAGCGGCCTCCTACAAGCAGTACCTC. Residues: CASSHARLAASYKQYL. The V gene is TRBV14, the J gene TRBJ2-7, with 9 bases identical to TRBD2. The CDR3 runs 16 residues. The germline V gene encodes CDR1 SGHDN and CDR2 FVKESK.

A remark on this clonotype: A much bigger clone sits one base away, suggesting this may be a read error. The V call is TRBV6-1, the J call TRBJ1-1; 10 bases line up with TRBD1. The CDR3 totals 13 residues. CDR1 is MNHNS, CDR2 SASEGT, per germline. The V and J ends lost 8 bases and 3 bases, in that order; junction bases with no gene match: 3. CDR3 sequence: CASWGTGDTEAFF. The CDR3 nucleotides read TGTGCCAGCTGGGGGACAGGGGACACTGAAGCTTTCTTT.

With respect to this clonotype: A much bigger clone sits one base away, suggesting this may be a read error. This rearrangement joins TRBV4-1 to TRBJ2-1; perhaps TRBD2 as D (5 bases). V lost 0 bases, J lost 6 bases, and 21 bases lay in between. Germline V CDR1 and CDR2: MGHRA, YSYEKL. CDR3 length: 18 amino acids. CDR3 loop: CASSQDLEDEGIGNEQFF. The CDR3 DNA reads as TGCGCCAGCAGCCAAGATTTAGAGGACGAGGGAATTGGCAATGAGCAGTTCTTC.

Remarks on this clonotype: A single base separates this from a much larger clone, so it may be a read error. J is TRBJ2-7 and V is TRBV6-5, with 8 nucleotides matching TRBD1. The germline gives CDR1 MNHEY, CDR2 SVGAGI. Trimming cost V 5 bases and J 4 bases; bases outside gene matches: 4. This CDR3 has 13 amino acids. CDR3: CASSHRQGYEQYF. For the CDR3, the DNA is TGTGCCAGCAGTCACCGACAGGGGTACGAGCAGTACTTC.

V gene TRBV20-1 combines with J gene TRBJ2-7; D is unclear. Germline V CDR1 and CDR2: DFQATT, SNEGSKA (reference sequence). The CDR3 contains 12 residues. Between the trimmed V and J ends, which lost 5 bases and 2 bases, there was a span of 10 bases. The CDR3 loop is CSALTRPYEQYF. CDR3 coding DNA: TGCAGTGCTTTAACTCGTCCCTACGAGCAGTACTTC.

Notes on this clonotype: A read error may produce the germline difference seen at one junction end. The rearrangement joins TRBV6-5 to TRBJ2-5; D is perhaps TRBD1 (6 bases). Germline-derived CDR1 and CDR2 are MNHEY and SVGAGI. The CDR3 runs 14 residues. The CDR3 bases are TGTGCCGGCCAGCCCCAGGACAGCCAAGGGACCCAGTACTTC. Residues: CAGQPQDSQGTQYF.

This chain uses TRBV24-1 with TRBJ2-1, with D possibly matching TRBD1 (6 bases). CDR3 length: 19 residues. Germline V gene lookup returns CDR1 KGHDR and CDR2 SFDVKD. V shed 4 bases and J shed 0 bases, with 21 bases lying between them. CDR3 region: CATSETGTQPSSSYNEQFF. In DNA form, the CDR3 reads TGTGCCACCAGTGAGACCGGGACACAGCCGAGTAGCTCCTACAATGAGCAGTTCTTC.

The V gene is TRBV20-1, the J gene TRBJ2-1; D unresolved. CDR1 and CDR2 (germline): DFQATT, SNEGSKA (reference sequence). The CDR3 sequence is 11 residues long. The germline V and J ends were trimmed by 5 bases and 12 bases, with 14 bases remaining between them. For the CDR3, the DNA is TGCAGTGCTGACGTAGTGGGTAGGCAGTTCTTC. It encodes CSADVVGRQFF.

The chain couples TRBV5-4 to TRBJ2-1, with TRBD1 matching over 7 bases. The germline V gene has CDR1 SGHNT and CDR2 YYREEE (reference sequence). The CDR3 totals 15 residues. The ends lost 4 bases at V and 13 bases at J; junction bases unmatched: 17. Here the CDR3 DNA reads TGTGCCAGCAGCGCACAGGGGTGTATGGGAGAGGAACAGTTCTTC. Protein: CASSAQGCMGEEQFF.

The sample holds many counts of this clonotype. CDR3 region: CASSPPRANTEAFF. CDR3 coding DNA: TGTGCCAGCAGTCCGCCGCGGGCGAACACTGAAGCTTTCTTT. The chain carries TRBV12-3 or TRBV12-4 and TRBJ1-1; no definite D call. V lost 5 bases to trimming and J lost 1 base, with 11 bases between them. The CDR3 is made up of 14 amino acids.

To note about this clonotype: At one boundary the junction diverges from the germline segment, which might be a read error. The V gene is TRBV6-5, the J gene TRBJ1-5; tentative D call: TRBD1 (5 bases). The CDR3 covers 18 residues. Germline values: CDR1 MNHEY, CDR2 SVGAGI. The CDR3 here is CVNSFLPPSEGFDQPQHF. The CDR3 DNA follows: TGTGTCAACAGTTTTCTGCCTCCCTCGGAGGGGTTCGATCAGCCCCAACATTTT.

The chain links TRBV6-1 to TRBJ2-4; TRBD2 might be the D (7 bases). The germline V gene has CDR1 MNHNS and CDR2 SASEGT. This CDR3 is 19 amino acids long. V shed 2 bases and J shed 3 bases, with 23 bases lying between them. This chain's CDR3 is CASSEPLVGGPRVKNIQYF. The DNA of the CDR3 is TGTGCCAGCAGTGAACCCCTAGTGGGGGGGCCACGGGTCAAAAACATTCAGTACTTC.

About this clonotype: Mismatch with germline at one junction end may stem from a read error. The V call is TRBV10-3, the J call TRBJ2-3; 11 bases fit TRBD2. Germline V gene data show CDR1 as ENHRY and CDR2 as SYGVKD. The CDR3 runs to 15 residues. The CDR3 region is CAISFSGGARDTHYF. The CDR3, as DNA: TGTGCCATCAGCTTTAGCGGGGGGGCCAGAGATACGCATTATTTT.

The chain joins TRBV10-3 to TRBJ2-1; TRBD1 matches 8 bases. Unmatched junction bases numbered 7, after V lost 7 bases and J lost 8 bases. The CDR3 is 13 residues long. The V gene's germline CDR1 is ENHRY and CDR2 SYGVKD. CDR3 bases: TGTGCCATCATGTCCGACAGGGGCGATGAGCAGTTCTTC. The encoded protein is CAIMSDRGDEQFF.